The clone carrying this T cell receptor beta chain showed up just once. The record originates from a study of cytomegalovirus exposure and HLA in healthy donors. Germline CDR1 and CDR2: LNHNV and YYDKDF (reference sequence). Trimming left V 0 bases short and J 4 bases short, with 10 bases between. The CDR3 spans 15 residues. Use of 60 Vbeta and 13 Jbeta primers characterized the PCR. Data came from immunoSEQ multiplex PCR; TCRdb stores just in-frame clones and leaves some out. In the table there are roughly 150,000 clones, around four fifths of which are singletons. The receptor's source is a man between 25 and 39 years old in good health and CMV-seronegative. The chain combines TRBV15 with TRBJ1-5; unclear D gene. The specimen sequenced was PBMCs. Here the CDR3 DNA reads TGTGCCACCAGCAGAGATCCCCGGGTTAATCAGCCCCAGCATTTT. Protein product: CATSRDPRVNQPQHF.